One T cell receptor beta chain is described in this entry. The data stem from a study of OX40 agonist ivuxolimab in advanced cancers. Generated by immunoSEQ multiplex PCR, the TCRdb table keeps only in-frame clones and is missing some. The sample lists tens of thousands of clones; about nine tenths were seen once. Trimming left V 6 bases short and J 2 bases short, with 17 bases between. Germline-derived CDR1 and CDR2 are LNHDA and SQIVND (reference sequence). CDR3 length: 15 amino acids. The V call is TRBV19, the J call TRBJ2-7; D may be TRBD1 or TRBD2 (5 bases each). Specimen: CD4+ or CD8+ T cells sorted from blood, collected in a trial of the OX40 agonist ivuxolimab. This TCR derives from an adult with an advanced solid tumor such as melanoma, head and neck, liver or kidney cancer. CDR3 sequence (DNA): TGTGCCAGTAGCCCCTCACCGGGACCAACCTACGAGCAGTACTTC. This gives the protein CASSPSPGPTYEQYF.